These 23 T cell receptor beta chains came from one sample sequenced in a study of T cell changes during pregnancy in multiple sclerosis. Sequencing was performed with immunoSEQ multiplex PCR; in TCRdb, only in-frame clones are kept and a portion is missing. Of about 110,000 clones detected, less than 95% appear once; the ten largest clones hold approximately 1.6%. Source: peripheral blood, taken after pregnancy. The receptors were gathered from a female donor with multiple sclerosis, enrolled in a pregnancy study.

The V gene is TRBV18, the J gene TRBJ2-5; 8 bases are a match to TRBD1. Germline-derived CDR1 and CDR2 are KGHSH and LQKENI. The CDR3 consists of 14 residues. The J segment lost 4 bases and the V segment lost 3 bases, leaving 4 bases of the junction unmatched. CDR3 protein: CASSPRTGSETQYF. The DNA of the CDR3 is TGTGCCAGCTCACCTAGGACAGGGTCAGAGACCCAGTACTTC.

This chain uses TRBV30 with TRBJ1-2; D call uncertain. This CDR3 has 10 amino acids. Germline CDR1 and CDR2: GTSNPN and SVGIG (reference sequence). V was clipped by 7 bases and J by 7 bases, with 10 bases between them. CDR3 protein: CALGGPGYTF. CDR3 in DNA: TGTGCCTTAGGAGGACCTGGCTACACCTTC.

The chain couples TRBV2 to TRBJ1-2; 9 bases agree with TRBD1. Per the germline V gene, CDR1 is SNHLY and CDR2 is FYNNEI. The CDR3 length is 15 residues. The V segment lost 4 bases and the J segment 8 bases; nucleotides outside the gene matches: 11. The CDR3 sequence: CASSGAGTGKRGYTF. CDR3 sequence (DNA): TGTGCCAGCAGTGGGGCCGGGACAGGGAAACGGGGCTACACCTTC.

CDR3 in amino acids: CASSISGTGTTDTQYF. In DNA form, the CDR3 reads TGTGCCAGCAGCATATCCGGGACAGGGACAACAGATACGCAGTATTTT. The chain is built from TRBV9 and TRBJ2-3; 9 positions agree with TRBD1. V lost 4 bases, J lost 3 bases, and 9 bases stayed unmatched. The CDR3 sequence is 16 residues long. CDR1 is SGDLS, CDR2 YYNGEE, per germline.

The chain combines TRBV2 with TRBJ1-1; D unclear. This CDR3 comprises 14 residues. Germline V gene sequence: CDR1 SNHLY, CDR2 FYNNEI. Between the trimmed V and J ends, which lost 6 bases and 3 bases, there was a span of 14 bases. CDR3 DNA: TGTGCCAGCAGCGCCCCATACGGGGACACTGAAGCTTTCTTT. It codes for CASSAPYGDTEAFF. Using reference TRBV2 and TRBJ1-1 for the parts outside the CDR3, the full variable domain is EPEVTQTPSHQVTQMGQEVILRCVPISNHLYFYWYRQILGQKVEFLVSFYNNEISEKSEIFDDQFSVERPDGSNFTLKIRSTKLEDSAMYFCASSAPYGDTEAFFGQGTRLTVV.

The chain joins TRBV19 to TRBJ2-3, with 7 nucleotides matching TRBD2. The germline CDR1 and CDR2 sequences are LNHDA and SQIVND (reference sequence). J gave up 0 bases and V 7 bases, and 13 bases lay outside the gene matches. The CDR3 consists of 17 residues. CDR3 sequence (DNA): TGTGCCAGTACCCTAGGCATCGCTAGCGGTAGCACAGATACGCAGTATTTT. Translated: CASTLGIASGSTDTQYF. Full variable domain (remainder filled in from reference TRBV19 and TRBJ2-3): DGGITQSPKYLFRKEGQNVTLSCEQNLNHDAMYWYRQDPGQGLRLIYYSQIVNDFQKGDIAEGYSVSREKKESFPLTVTSAQKNPTAFYLCASTLGIASGSTDTQYFGPGTRLTVL.

The chain combines TRBV2 with TRBJ1-1; TRBD1 aligns across 9 bases. Germline V gene lookup returns CDR1 SNHLY and CDR2 FYNNEI. The CDR3 loop spans 15 amino acids. V lost 5 bases, J lost 1 base, and 5 bases stayed unmatched. The CDR3 protein is CASSPRTGANTEAFF. CDR3 nucleotides: TGTGCCAGCAGTCCGCGGACAGGGGCGAACACTGAAGCTTTCTTT.

The gene calls are TRBV5-1 and TRBJ2-5; D unclear. Germline V gives CDR1 SGHRS, CDR2 YFSETQ. The CDR3 has 14 amino acids. V was shortened by 2 bases and J by 4 bases, with 12 bases between the two germline ends. CDR3 sequence (DNA): TGCGCCAGCAGCTTAAGAAGTCAGCGAGAGACCCAGTACTTC. It specifies CASSLRSQRETQYF.

The chain uses TRBV2 and TRBJ2-1, with TRBD2 matching 8 bases. Germline V gene sequence: CDR1 SNHLY, CDR2 FYNNEI. The CDR3 sequence is 14 residues long. J was trimmed by 5 bases and V by 10 bases; bases with no gene match: 10. The CDR3 is CATKGGLAHNEQFF. CDR3 nucleotide sequence: TGTGCCACTAAAGGAGGACTAGCCCACAATGAGCAGTTCTTC.

The DNA of the CDR3 is TGTGCCAGCAGCTTGGGGGTAGCCACTGAAGCTTTCTTT. Translated, it gives CASSLGVATEAFF. This chain links TRBV5-6 with TRBJ1-1, with no clear D. Germline V gene data show CDR1 as SGHDT and CDR2 as YYEEEE. CDR3 length: 13 amino acids. V gave up 0 bases and J gave up 4 bases, with 7 bases separating them.

The chain has TRBV7-2 and TRBJ2-1; D is possibly TRBD2 (6 bases). The CDR3 runs 16 residues. V lost 1 base and J lost 8, with 18 bases in between. Germline assignment: CDR1 SGHTA and CDR2 FQGNSA. The CDR3 protein is CASSLVWGVIGDEQFF. The CDR3, as DNA: TGTGCCAGCAGCTTAGTATGGGGGGTAATCGGCGATGAGCAGTTCTTC.

The rearrangement uses TRBV9 and TRBJ1-5; D perhaps matches TRBD1 (6 bases). Per germline, CDR1 SGDLS and CDR2 YYNGEE. Trimming took off 9 bases at V and 4 bases at J, with 17 bases between the two ends. The CDR3 spans 14 residues. CDR3 DNA: TGTGCCACCCCCCGAGGACAGACGAATCAGCCCCAGCATTTT. Its protein is CATPRGQTNQPQHF. Combining the CDR3 with reference TRBV9 and TRBJ1-5 gives the whole variable domain DSGVTQTPKHLITATGQRVTLRCSPRSGDLSVYWYQQSLDQGLQFLIQYYNGEERAKGNILERFSAQQFPDLHSELNLSSLELGDSALYFCATPRGQTNQPQHFGDGTRLSIL.

This rearrangement joins TRBV18 to TRBJ1-1; D unresolved. The CDR3 loop spans 14 amino acids. From germline, CDR1 is KGHSH and CDR2 LQKENI. Trimming removed 2 bases from V and 1 base from J, with 8 bases in between. CDR3 sequence: CASSPERENTEAFF. The CDR3 nucleotides read TGTGCCAGCTCACCAGAACGGGAGAACACTGAAGCTTTCTTT.

The DNA for the CDR3 is TGTGCCAGTAGTGTCACAGGGGGCAATCAGCCCCAGCATTTT. Residues: CASSVTGGNQPQHF. V gene TRBV19 combines with J gene TRBJ1-5; 7 nucleotides agree with TRBD1. With 5 bases clipped from V and 2 bases from J, the junction kept 3 bases outside the gene matches. This CDR3 has 14 amino acids. Germline CDR1 and CDR2: LNHDA and SQIVND (reference sequence). Based on the CDR3 plus reference TRBV19 and TRBJ1-5, the full variable domain is DGGITQSPKYLFRKEGQNVTLSCEQNLNHDAMYWYRQDPGQGLRLIYYSQIVNDFQKGDIAEGYSVSREKKESFPLTVTSAQKNPTAFYLCASSVTGGNQPQHFGDGTRLSIL.

The chain recombines TRBV25-1 with TRBJ2-6, with 9 positions matching TRBD1. The germline CDR1 and CDR2 sequences are MGHDK and SYGVNS. Unmatched junction bases numbered 5, after V lost 5 bases and J lost 3 bases. The CDR3 has 16 amino acids. CDR3 sequence: CASSLQGASGANVLTF. CDR3 in DNA: TGTGCCAGCAGTTTACAGGGGGCGAGTGGGGCCAACGTCCTGACTTTC.

The chain is built from TRBV30 and TRBJ1-1; 8 nucleotides match TRBD1. The CDR3 contains 14 residues. Germline-derived CDR1 and CDR2 are GTSNPN and SVGIG (reference sequence). V was clipped by 2 bases and J by 7 bases; unmatched bases: 9. The CDR3 DNA follows: TGTGCCTGGAGTACCAGAGACAGGGGTAATGAAGCTTTCTTT. It codes for CAWSTRDRGNEAFF.

The chain joins TRBV29-1 to TRBJ1-2, with TRBD1 as a possible D gene (5 bases). Germline assignment: CDR1 SQVTM and CDR2 ANQGSEA. Trimming removed 5 bases at V and 6 bases at J, with 13 bases between. The CDR3 contains 12 residues. The CDR3 sequence is CSVMRGGDGYTF. The DNA for the CDR3 is TGCAGCGTTATGAGGGGAGGGGATGGCTACACCTTC.

The chain carries TRBV27 and TRBJ1-2; 12 bases are a match to TRBD1. The germline gives CDR1 MNHEY, CDR2 SMNVEV (reference sequence). Unmatched junction bases numbered 7, after V lost 6 bases and J lost 5 bases. The CDR3 is 15 amino acids. The chain's CDR3 is CASSKGTGGGYGYTF. CDR3 nucleotides: TGTGCCAGCAGCAAAGGGACAGGGGGCGGATATGGCTACACCTTC.

This clone was recorded once. This rearrangement joins TRBV5-1 to TRBJ2-7, with D perhaps TRBD1 (5 bases). V gave up 2 bases and J gave up 5 bases, with 14 bases separating them. Germline V gene data show CDR1 as SGHRS and CDR2 as YFSETQ. CDR3 length: 14 amino acids. CDR3 nucleotide sequence: TGCGCCAGCAGCTTATCCAGGGTCAGGGACGAGCAGTACTTC. This codes for CASSLSRVRDEQYF. Supplemented by reference TRBV5-1 and TRBJ2-7, the full variable domain reads KAGVTQTPRYLIKTRGQQVTLSCSPISGHRSVSWYQQTPGQGLQFLFEYFSETQRNKGNFPGRFSGRQFSNSRSEMNVSTLELGDSALYLCASSLSRVRDEQYFGPGTRLTVT.

This clone was seen more than once but under ten times. V is TRBV7-3 and J is TRBJ1-1, with D perhaps matching TRBD1 (6 bases). The CDR3 runs to 15 residues. Trimming removed 0 bases from V and 5 bases from J, with 13 bases in between. Germline CDR1 and CDR2: SGHTA and FQGTGA. The CDR3 loop reads CASSLTRGQQTEAFF. The DNA of the CDR3 is TGTGCCAGCAGCTTAACGCGAGGACAGCAGACTGAAGCTTTCTTT.

V is TRBV7-2 and J is TRBJ2-7; D unresolved. CDR1 and CDR2 from the germline V gene are SGHTA and FQGNSA. V shed 2 bases and J shed 6 bases, with 8 bases lying between them. The CDR3 runs to 12 residues. In DNA, the CDR3 is TGTGCCAGCAGCTTAACTCCCGCCGAGCAGTACTTC. Residues: CASSLTPAEQYF.

The chain uses TRBV18 and TRBJ1-1; D not resolved. V shed 1 base and J shed 0 bases, with 18 bases lying between them. The CDR3 length is 18 residues. CDR1 is KGHSH and CDR2 is LQKENI in the germline V gene. CDR3 sequence: CASSPRSGFEGLNTEAFF. CDR3 DNA: TGTGCCAGCTCACCACGGTCCGGATTCGAGGGATTGAACACTGAAGCTTTCTTT.

V usage is TRBV19 and J usage is TRBJ2-2, with TRBD2 identical over 10 bases. Losses at the gene ends were 5 bases for V and 2 bases for J; bases not matched to a gene: 5. Germline CDR1 is LNHDA and CDR2 is SQIVND (reference sequence). This CDR3 is built from 16 residues. CDR3 sequence reads: CASSLLAGSNTGELFF. The CDR3, as DNA: TGTGCCAGTAGTCTACTAGCGGGATCCAACACCGGGGAGCTGTTTTTT.